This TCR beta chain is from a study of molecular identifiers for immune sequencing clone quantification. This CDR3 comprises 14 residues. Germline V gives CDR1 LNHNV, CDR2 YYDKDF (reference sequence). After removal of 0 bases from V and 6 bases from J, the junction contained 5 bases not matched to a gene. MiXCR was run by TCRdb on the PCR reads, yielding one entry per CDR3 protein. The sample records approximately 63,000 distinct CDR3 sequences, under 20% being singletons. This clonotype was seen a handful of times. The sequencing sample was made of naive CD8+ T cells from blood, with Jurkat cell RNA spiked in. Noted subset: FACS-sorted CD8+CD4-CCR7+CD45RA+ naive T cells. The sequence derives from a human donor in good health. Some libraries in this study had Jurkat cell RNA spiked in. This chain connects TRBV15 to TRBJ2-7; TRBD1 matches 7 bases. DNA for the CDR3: TGTGCCACCAGCAGAGACCGACAGGGCGCCGAGCAGTACTTC. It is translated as CATSRDRQGAEQYF.